The present TCR beta chain was sequenced within a study of cytomegalovirus exposure and HLA in healthy donors. On the study more broadly: Counted in an early data release were about 80 million unique TCRs from HLA-typed donors. Findings and limits, study-wide: Reports indicated that the classifier achieved high specificity and sensitivity in diagnosing cytomegalovirus status. The number of N-insertions in an Asian-associated ancestry cluster was reportedly below the roughly 620-donor mean in a later analysis.

This clone is medium-sized within its sample. Antigen specificity is unknown. Primers for the PCR totalled 60 Vbeta and 13 Jbeta. In the original workflow: Later work found around 85 million unique TCR beta chains, with 10 million to 14 million shared. Using immunoSEQ multiplex PCR, the repertoire was profiled, and TCRdb retains in-frame clones only, with some absent. From that table come the V and J calls and clone size; the DNA was used to work out D and trimming. The sample carries approximately 82,000 clones, 9.5% to 13% recorded once. Germline CDR1 reads MRHNA; CDR2 reads SNTAGT. Deletions cut 6 bases from V and 8 bases from J, with 16 bases between. The CDR3 totals 13 residues.

Specimen: PBMCs. The J gene is TRBJ1-1, the V gene TRBV6-4; D is perhaps TRBD1 (5 bases). The receptor was isolated from a man aged 55 to 69 in good health and CMV-seropositive. CDR3 coding DNA: TGTGCCAGCAGCGAGAAAGGGGCTGCGGAAGCTTTCTTT. Its translation is CASSEKGAAEAFF.